The sample holds one count of the clone carrying this T cell receptor (beta chain). Antigen: not known. Germline lookup yields CDR1 MNHEY and CDR2 SMNVEV (reference sequence). The CDR3 covers 14 residues. The ends were cut back, 8 bases at V and 4 bases at J, with 16 bases in the middle. Repertoires were generated with immunoSEQ multiplex PCR, while TCRdb's copy carries only in-frame clones and drops some. This table holds some 200,000 clones, roughly three quarters found once. This sample was included in a study of cytotoxic CD8 clonotypes in ibrutinib-treated CLL. The study's findings and limits: Clonality rose at ibrutinib response and fell back toward baseline at progression. Baseline clonality exceeded age-matched healthy donors and tracked circulating CD8+ T-cell counts.

The chain recombines TRBV27 with TRBJ2-3, with D possibly TRBD2 on 6 matching bases. The receptor's source is a human donor with chronic lymphocytic leukemia. Sample: PBMCs, taken after 12 months of ibrutinib treatment. The CDR3 DNA sequence: TGTGCCAGCGGGCAACCAGGGACTTCAGATACGCAGTATTTT. Its translation: CASGQPGTSDTQYF.